This is a list of T cell receptor beta chains from one sample in a study of shared clonotypes between healthy human individuals. Assay used: immunoSEQ multiplex PCR; TCRdb lists only in-frame clones, some missing. The sample lists more than 2 million clones, roughly 94% occurring once. Sequenced input: naive CD4+ T cells sorted from blood. The receptors derive from a young man in good health. The CDR3 runs from the conserved cysteine through the conserved F or W. The D gene is left open where the match is weak. For some rows the clone size is stated as once, few or many, or as a class when expanded; others skip it.

DNA,CDR3,J,D,V,size
TGTGCCAGCAGCTTAGGCGGGGAACGCCAAGAGACCCAGTACTTC,CASSLGGERQETQYF,TRBJ2-5,-,TRBV11-2,-
TGTGCCAGCAGTGATCGGCAGGGCGGTGGCTACACCTTC,CASSDRQGGGYTF,TRBJ1-2,-,TRBV2,-
TGTGCCAGCACCGCAGCGACCTACGAGCAGTACTTC,CASTAATYEQYF,TRBJ2-7,-,TRBV6-5,-
TGCGCCAGCGGACGAGGGGCGGGGCAAGAGACCCAGTACTTC,CASGRGAGQETQYF,TRBJ2-5,-,TRBV5-1,once
TGTGCCAGCAGCCCCAGGGGGGAATACGAGCAGTACTTC,CASSPRGEYEQYF,TRBJ2-7,-,TRBV7-2,-
TGCAGCGTTGACGAGGTAGTCACAGATACGCAGTATTTT,CSVDEVVTDTQYF,TRBJ2-3,-,TRBV29-1,-
TGTGCCAGCAGCTTCGGACTTCGCACAGATACGCAGTATTTT,CASSFGLRTDTQYF,TRBJ2-3,-,TRBV7-9,-
TGTGCCAGCAGCTTATTGGATGAGCAGTTCTTC,CASSLLDEQFF,TRBJ2-1,-,TRBV7-2,once
TGTGCCAGCAGCGCCCCAACTAGCGGGAGCTTGGATTTT,CASSAPTSGSLDF,TRBJ2-3,TRBD2,TRBV7-2,-
TGTGCCAGCAGCTCCAGGGGGACTGAAGCTTTCTTT,CASSSRGTEAFF,TRBJ1-1,TRBD1,TRBV11-2,-
TGTGCCATCAGAACTAGCGGGGCGACAGATACGCAGTATTTT,CAIRTSGATDTQYF,TRBJ2-3,TRBD2,TRBV10-3,-
TGTGCCAGCAGCCAAGTAGCCTGGGGGACGAGCAATCAGCCCCAGCATTTT,CASSQVAWGTSNQPQHF,TRBJ1-5,-,TRBV4-2,-
TGTGCCAGCAGCCCGTCGTCGCAGGGGGCTGCTGAAGCTTTCTTT,CASSPSSQGAAEAFF,TRBJ1-1,TRBD1,TRBV7-9,-
TGTGCCAGCAGCACCTACCGACTAGCGGAGATGGGGGAGCAGTTCTTC,CASSTYRLAEMGEQFF,TRBJ2-1,TRBD2,TRBV7-6,few
TGTGCCAGCTCATGGTCGGAGGGGCTAGGAAACACCATATATTTT,CASSWSEGLGNTIYF,TRBJ1-3,-,TRBV18,-
TGTGCCAGCAGTTCCCCCGGGAGAAGAGGGCGAGAGACCCAGTACTTC,CASSSPGRRGRETQYF,TRBJ2-5,-,TRBV6-5,-